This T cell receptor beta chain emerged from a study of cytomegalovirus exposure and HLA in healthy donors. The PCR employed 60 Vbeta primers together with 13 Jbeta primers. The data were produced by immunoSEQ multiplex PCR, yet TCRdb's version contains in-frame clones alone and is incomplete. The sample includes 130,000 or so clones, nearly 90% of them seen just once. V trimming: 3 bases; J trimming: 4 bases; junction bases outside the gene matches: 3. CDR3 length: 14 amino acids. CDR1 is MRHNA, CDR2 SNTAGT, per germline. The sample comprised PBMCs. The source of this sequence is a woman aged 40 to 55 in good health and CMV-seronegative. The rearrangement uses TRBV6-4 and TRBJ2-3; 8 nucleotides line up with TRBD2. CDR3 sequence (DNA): TGTGCCAGCAGTGAGTCGGGAGGGCCAGATACGCAGTATTTT. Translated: CASSESGGPDTQYF.